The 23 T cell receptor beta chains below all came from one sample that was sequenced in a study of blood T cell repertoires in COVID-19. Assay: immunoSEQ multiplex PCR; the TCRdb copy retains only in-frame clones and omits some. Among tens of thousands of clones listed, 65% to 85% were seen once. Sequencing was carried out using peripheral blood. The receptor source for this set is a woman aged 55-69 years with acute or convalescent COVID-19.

The CDR3 is CASSPSSGAYNEQFF. Here the CDR3 DNA reads TGTGCCAGCTCACCAAGTAGCGGAGCATACAATGAGCAGTTCTTC. The rearrangement uses TRBV18 and TRBJ2-1, with D possibly TRBD2 on 6 matching bases. Trimming removed 2 bases from V and 4 bases from J, with 12 bases in between. From germline, CDR1 is KGHSH and CDR2 LQKENI. This CDR3 comprises 15 residues.

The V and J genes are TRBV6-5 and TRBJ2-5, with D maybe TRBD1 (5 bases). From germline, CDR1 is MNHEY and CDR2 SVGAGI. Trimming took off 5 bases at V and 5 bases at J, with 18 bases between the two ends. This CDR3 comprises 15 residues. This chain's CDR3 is CASSLQGNTEETQYF. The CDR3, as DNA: TGTGCCAGCAGTCTTCAGGGAAATACCGAGGAGACCCAGTACTTC.

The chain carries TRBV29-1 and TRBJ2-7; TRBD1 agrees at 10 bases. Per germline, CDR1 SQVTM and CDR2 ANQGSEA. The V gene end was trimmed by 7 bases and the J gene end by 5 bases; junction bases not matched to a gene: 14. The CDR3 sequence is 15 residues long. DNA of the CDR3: TGCAGCGCAGAGGTACACCCGGGACAGGGGAACGAGCAGTACTTC. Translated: CSAEVHPGQGNEQYF.

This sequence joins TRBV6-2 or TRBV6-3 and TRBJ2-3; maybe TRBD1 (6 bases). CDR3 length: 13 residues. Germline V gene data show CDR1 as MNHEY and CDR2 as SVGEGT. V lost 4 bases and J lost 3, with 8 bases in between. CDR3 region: CASSLQGTDTQYF. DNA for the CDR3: TGTGCCAGCAGTTTGCAGGGGACAGATACGCAGTATTTT.

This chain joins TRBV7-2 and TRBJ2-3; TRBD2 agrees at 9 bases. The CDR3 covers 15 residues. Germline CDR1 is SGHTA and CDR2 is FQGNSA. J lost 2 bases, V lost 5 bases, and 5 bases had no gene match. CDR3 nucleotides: TGTGCCAGCAGCCCGGGACTAGCCCACACAGATACGCAGTATTTT. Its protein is CASSPGLAHTDTQYF.

The CDR3 DNA is TGTGCCAGTAGTATGTTTCAGGGAAACACTGAAGCTTTCTTT. Its protein product is CASSMFQGNTEAFF. The rearrangement links TRBV19 to TRBJ1-1, with D perhaps matching TRBD1 (5 bases). The length of the CDR3 is 14 residues. V dropped 3 bases and J dropped 2 bases, with 10 bases sitting between them. Germline assignment: CDR1 LNHDA and CDR2 SQIVND (reference sequence). Using reference TRBV19 and TRBJ1-1 for the parts outside the CDR3, the full variable domain is DGGITQSPKYLFRKEGQNVTLSCEQNLNHDAMYWYRQDPGQGLRLIYYSQIVNDFQKGDIAEGYSVSREKKESFPLTVTSAQKNPTAFYLCASSMFQGNTEAFFGQGTRLTVV.

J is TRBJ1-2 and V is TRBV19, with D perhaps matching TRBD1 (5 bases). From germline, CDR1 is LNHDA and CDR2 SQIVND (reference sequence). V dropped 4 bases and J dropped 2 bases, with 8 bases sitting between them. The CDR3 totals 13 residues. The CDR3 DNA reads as TGTGCCAGTAGTACAGGGCCCAACTATGGCTACACCTTC. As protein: CASSTGPNYGYTF.

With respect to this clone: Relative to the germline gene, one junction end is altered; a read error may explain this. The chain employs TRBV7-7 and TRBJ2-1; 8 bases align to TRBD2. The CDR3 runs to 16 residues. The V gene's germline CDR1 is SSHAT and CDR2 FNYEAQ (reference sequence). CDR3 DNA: TGTGCTAGCAGCCGGCTCGGACTAGCTATTCAGAATGAGCAGTTCTTC. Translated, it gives CASSRLGLAIQNEQFF. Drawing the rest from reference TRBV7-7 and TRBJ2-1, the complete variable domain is GAGVSQSPRYKVTKRGQDVTLRCDPISSHATLYWYQQALGQGPEFLTYFNYEAQPDKSGLPSDRFSAERPEGSISTLTIQRTEQRDSAMYRCASSRLGLAIQNEQFFGPGTRLTVL.

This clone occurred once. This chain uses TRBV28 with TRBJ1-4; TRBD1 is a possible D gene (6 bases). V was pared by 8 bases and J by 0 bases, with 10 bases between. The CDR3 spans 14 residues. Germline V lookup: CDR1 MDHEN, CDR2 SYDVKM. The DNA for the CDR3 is TGTGCCAGCGAAGAGGGGGCAACTAATGAAAAACTGTTTTTT. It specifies CASEEGATNEKLFF.

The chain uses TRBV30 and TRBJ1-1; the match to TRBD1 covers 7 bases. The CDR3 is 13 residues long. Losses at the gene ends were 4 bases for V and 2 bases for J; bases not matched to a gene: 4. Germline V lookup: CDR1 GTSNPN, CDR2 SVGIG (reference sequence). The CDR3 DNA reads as TGTGCCTGGATTCGACAGGGTAACACTGAAGCTTTCTTT. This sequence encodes CAWIRQGNTEAFF.

Here the CDR3 reads CASSRGQGAYNEQFF. The DNA of the CDR3 is TGTGCCAGCAGCCGGGGACAGGGGGCCTACAATGAGCAGTTCTTC. V is TRBV3-1 (or the pseudogene TRBV3-2) and J is TRBJ2-1; 11 nucleotides agree with TRBD1. After removal of 4 bases from V and 2 bases from J, the junction contained 1 base not matched to a gene. CDR3 length: 15 residues. Germline V lookup: CDR1 LGHDT, CDR2 YNNKEL (reference sequence).

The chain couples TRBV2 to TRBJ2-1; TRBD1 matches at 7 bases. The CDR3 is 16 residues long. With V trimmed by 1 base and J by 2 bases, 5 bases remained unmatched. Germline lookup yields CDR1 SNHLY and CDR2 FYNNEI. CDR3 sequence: CASSEEGRGTYNEQFF. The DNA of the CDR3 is TGTGCCAGCAGTGAAGAGGGCAGGGGGACCTACAATGAGCAGTTCTTC.

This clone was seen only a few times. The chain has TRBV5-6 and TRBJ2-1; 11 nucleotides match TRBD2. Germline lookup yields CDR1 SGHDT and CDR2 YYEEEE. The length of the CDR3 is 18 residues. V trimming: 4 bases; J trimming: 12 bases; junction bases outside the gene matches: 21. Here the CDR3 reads CASSQTLGLAELFVGQFF. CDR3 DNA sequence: TGTGCCAGCAGCCAAACCCTGGGACTAGCGGAGTTATTCGTTGGGCAGTTCTTC.

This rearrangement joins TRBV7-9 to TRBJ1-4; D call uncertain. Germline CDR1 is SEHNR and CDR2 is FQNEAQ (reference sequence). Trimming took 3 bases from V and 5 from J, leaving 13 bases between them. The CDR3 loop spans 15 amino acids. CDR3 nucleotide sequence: TGTGCCAGCAGCTTGCGAGGATACTTGAATGAAAAACTGTTTTTT. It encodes CASSLRGYLNEKLFF.

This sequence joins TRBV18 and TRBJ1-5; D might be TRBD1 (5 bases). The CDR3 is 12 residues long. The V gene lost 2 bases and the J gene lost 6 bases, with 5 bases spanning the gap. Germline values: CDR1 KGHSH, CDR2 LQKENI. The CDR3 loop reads CASSPGAQPQHF. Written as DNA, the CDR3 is TGTGCCAGCTCACCAGGGGCTCAGCCCCAGCATTTT. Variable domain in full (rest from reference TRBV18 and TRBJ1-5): NAGVMQNPRHLVRRRGQEARLRCSPMKGHSHVYWYRQLPEEGLKFMVYLQKENIIDESGMPKERFSAEFPKEGPSILRIQQVVRGDSAAYFCASSPGAQPQHFGDGTRLSIL.

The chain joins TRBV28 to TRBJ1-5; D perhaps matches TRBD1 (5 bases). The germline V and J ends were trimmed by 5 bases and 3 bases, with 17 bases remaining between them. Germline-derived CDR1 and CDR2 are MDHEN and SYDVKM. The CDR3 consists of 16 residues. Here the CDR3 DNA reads TGTGCCAGCAGTCCCCCCGTGACAGTTTTCAATCAGCCCCAGCATTTT. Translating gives CASSPPVTVFNQPQHF.

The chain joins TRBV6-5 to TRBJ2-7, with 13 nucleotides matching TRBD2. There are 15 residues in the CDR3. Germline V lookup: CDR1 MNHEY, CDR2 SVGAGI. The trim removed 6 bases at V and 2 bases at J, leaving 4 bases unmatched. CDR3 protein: CASRPGLAGPYEQYF. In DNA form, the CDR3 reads TGTGCCAGCAGGCCGGGACTAGCGGGACCCTACGAGCAGTACTTC.

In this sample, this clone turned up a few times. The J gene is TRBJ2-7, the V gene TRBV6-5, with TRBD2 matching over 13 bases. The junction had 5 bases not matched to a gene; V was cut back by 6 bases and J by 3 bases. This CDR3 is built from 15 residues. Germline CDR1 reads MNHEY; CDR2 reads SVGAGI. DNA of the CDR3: TGTGCCAGCAGCCCGTGGACTAGCGGGAGCTACGAGCAGTACTTC. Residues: CASSPWTSGSYEQYF.

The CDR3 sequence: CASSLFRTGGGNTIYF. The CDR3 DNA follows: TGTGCCAGCAGCTTGTTCAGAACAGGGGGTGGAAACACCATATATTTT. This chain joins TRBV5-4 and TRBJ1-3; 8 nucleotides align to TRBD1. The CDR3 has 16 residues. Germline V gene sequence: CDR1 SGHNT, CDR2 YYREEE (reference sequence). The V and J ends lost 1 base and 3 bases, in that order; junction bases with no gene match: 6.

The CDR3 loop is CASSLGTSGSEQYF. The CDR3 coding sequence is TGCGCCAGCAGCTTGGGGACTAGCGGGAGCGAGCAGTACTTC. The chain employs TRBV5-1 and TRBJ2-7; 13 nucleotides agree with TRBD2. The CDR3 is 14 residues long. Germline V gene lookup returns CDR1 SGHRS and CDR2 YFSETQ. V shed 0 bases, J shed 6 bases, and the junction held 0 bases outside the gene matches.

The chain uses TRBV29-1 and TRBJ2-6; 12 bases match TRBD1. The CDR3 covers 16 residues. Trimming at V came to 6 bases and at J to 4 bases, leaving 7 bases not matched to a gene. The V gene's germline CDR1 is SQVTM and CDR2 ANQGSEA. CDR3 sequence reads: CSVSGTGGGGANVLTF. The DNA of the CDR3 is TGCAGCGTATCCGGGACAGGGGGCGGAGGGGCCAACGTCCTGACTTTC.

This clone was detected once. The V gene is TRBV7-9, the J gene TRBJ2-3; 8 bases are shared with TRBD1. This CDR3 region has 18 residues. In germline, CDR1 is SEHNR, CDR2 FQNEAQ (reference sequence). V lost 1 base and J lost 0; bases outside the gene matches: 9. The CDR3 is CASSLGRWRDRSTDTQYF. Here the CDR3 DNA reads TGTGCCAGCAGCTTAGGGAGGTGGCGGGACAGGAGCACAGATACGCAGTATTTT.

CDR3 region: CASSITGRGVNEQFF. CDR3 DNA: TGTGCCAGTAGTATAACAGGGCGAGGGGTTAATGAGCAGTTCTTC. V usage is TRBV19 and J usage is TRBJ2-1; D might be TRBD1 (6 bases). V lost 2 bases, J lost 7 bases, and 15 bases lay in between. Germline V gives CDR1 LNHDA, CDR2 SQIVND (reference sequence). CDR3 length equals 15 residues.